The clone carrying this T cell receptor (beta chain) has only a few counts. Its target is unknown. For TCR beta, libraries came from quantitative 5'-RACE with molecular barcodes. Each CDR3 protein is one row after TCRdb ran MiXCR on the 5' RACE reads. The repertoire holds a few hundred thousand distinct CDR3 sequences, with about 10% as singletons. The germline V gene has CDR1 MDHEN and CDR2 SYDVKM. This CDR3 has 15 amino acids. V shed 4 bases, J shed 2 bases, and the junction held 3 bases outside the gene matches. The data stem from a study of CD8 T cells in ankylosing spondylitis. Study-wide points: Matched ankylosing spondylitis synovial fluid reportedly showed significant enrichment of disease-linked clones. What appeared characteristic of ankylosing spondylitis blood was a TCR beta motif of about eight highly homologous variants.

The V and J genes are TRBV28 and TRBJ2-7; 12 positions agree with TRBD2. The sample taken for sequencing was blood, either unsorted or a sorted T cell fraction (not recorded which). This TCR derives from a male donor with ankylosing spondylitis or in good health (not recorded which). The CDR3 protein is CASSSTSGGTYEQYF. The DNA for the CDR3 is TGTGCCAGCAGTTCCACTAGCGGGGGGACCTACGAGCAGTACTTC.